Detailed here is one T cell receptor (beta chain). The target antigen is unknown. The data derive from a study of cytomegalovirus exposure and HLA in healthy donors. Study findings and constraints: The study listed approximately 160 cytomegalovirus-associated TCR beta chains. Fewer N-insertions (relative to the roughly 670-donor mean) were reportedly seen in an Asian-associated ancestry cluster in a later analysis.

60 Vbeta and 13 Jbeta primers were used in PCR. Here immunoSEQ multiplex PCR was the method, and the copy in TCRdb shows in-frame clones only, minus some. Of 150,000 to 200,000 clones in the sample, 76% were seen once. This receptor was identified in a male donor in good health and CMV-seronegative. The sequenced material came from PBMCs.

The CDR3 loop reads CASSPTGSPSTDTQYF. For the CDR3, the DNA is TGTGCCAGCAGCCCAACGGGGAGCCCTAGCACAGATACGCAGTATTTT. The rearrangement joins TRBV13 to TRBJ2-3, with D possibly matching TRBD2 (5 bases). Germline loops: CDR1 PRHDT, CDR2 FYEKMQ (reference sequence). V lost 5 bases and J lost 0, with 15 bases in between. The CDR3 sequence is 16 residues long.